The 5 T cell receptor beta chains presented below share a single source sample, sequenced in a study of blood T cell repertoires in COVID-19. Clones were read by immunoSEQ multiplex PCR, and TCRdb kept only the in-frame ones, dropping some. Here the sample spans about 310,000 clones, roughly 90% being singletons. The sample comprised PBMCs or T cells enriched from blood (not recorded which). The receptors stem from a woman between 40 and 50 years old who had recovered from COVID-19.

The rearrangement joins TRBV21-1 to TRBJ1-4; TRBD1 is the table's D call and was not checked against the DNA. TRBV21-1 is assigned pseudogene status. This CDR3 contains 15 residues. The CDR3, as DNA: TGTGCCAGCAGAAACCAACAGGTGAGTAATGAAAAACTGTTTTTT. Protein: CASRNQQVSNEKLFF.

The gene calls are TRBV5-3 and TRBJ2-3; 7 nucleotides line up with TRBD2. TRBV5-3 is given ORF status, its function remaining uncertain. J gave up 3 bases and V 3 bases, and 10 bases lay outside the gene matches. CDR3 size: 16 residues. The CDR3 is CARSWDGLGVTDTQYF. The DNA of the CDR3 is TGTGCCAGAAGCTGGGACGGACTAGGCGTAACAGATACGCAGTATTTT.

This clone showed up just once. This chain connects TRBV7-2 to TRBJ2-7; 10 positions match TRBD1. With V trimmed by 5 bases and J by 9 bases, 4 bases remained unmatched. The CDR3 extends over 12 amino acids. Looked up from germline, CDR1 is SGHTA and CDR2 is FQGNSA. CDR3 bases: TGTGCCAGCAGCCCGAGGACAGGGGGGCAGTACTTC. It yields the protein CASSPRTGGQYF. Full variable domain (outside the CDR3, taken from reference TRBV7-2 and TRBJ2-7): GAGVSQSPSNKVTEKGKDVELRCDPISGHTALYWYRQSLGQGLEFLIYFQGNSAPDKSGLPSDRFSAERTGGSVSTLTIQRTQQEDSAVYLCASSPRTGGQYFGPGTRLTVT.

In its sample, this clone was seen once. The chain recombines TRBV10-3 with TRBJ1-1, with D tentatively TRBD1 (5 bases). Trimming left V 0 bases short and J 4 bases short, with 15 bases between. The CDR3 consists of 16 residues. Germline assignment: CDR1 ENHRY and CDR2 SYGVKD. CDR3 protein: CAISESLGGGGTEAFF. DNA of the CDR3: TGTGCCATCAGTGAGTCACTTGGCGGGGGGGGCACTGAAGCTTTCTTT.

The gene calls are TRBV28 and TRBJ1-5; 8 bases align to TRBD1. The CDR3 runs 18 residues. Germline V gene lookup returns CDR1 MDHEN and CDR2 SYDVKM. After removal of 6 bases from V and 2 bases from J, the junction contained 15 bases not matched to a gene. The DNA for the CDR3 is TGTGCCAGCAGCTCACAGGGACAGGTAGTCGGTGGCAATCAGCCCCAGCATTTT. Encoded protein: CASSSQGQVVGGNQPQHF.